A single sample is the source of the 21 T cell receptor beta chains below, sequenced in a study of blood T cell repertoires in COVID-19. Produced via immunoSEQ multiplex PCR; TCRdb's table is partial and in-frame only. The sample holds around 250,000 clones, more than 75% seen once. The sample consisted of PBMCs or T cells enriched from blood (not recorded which). The origin of the receptors is a man between 18 and 35 years old who had recovered from COVID-19.

The chain has TRBV5-1 and TRBJ1-2; TRBD1 matches 9 bases. The CDR3 consists of 15 residues. From germline, CDR1 is SGHRS and CDR2 YFSETQ. V was clipped by 4 bases and J by 8 bases; unmatched bases: 12. DNA of the CDR3: TGCGCCAGCAGCAGGGGACAGGGCGGGATAAGGGGCTACACCTTC. It specifies CASSRGQGGIRGYTF.

The chain employs TRBV19 and TRBJ2-6; D gene uncertain. The V end lost 6 bases, the J end lost 6 bases, and 9 bases lay between the germline ends. Germline V gene sequence: CDR1 LNHDA, CDR2 SQIVND (reference sequence). CDR3 length: 13 amino acids. CDR3 in amino acids: CASSARQANVLTF. DNA for the CDR3: TGTGCCAGTAGCGCGCGGCAGGCCAACGTCCTGACTTTC.

The V gene is TRBV7-8, the J gene TRBJ2-5; 11 nucleotides line up with TRBD2. This CDR3 region has 14 residues. The V and J ends lost 5 bases and 3 bases, in that order; junction bases with no gene match: 2. The germline V gene encodes CDR1 SGHVS and CDR2 FQNEAQ. CDR3 region: CASSETSGEETQYF. The CDR3 DNA reads TGTGCCAGCAGCGAGACTAGCGGGGAAGAGACCCAGTACTTC. Complete variable domain (other parts from reference TRBV7-8 and TRBJ2-5): GAGVSQSPRYKVAKRGQDVALRCDPISGHVSLFWYQQALGQGPEFLTYFQNEAQLDKSGLPSDRFFAERPEGSVSTLKIQRTQQEDSAVYLCASSETSGEETQYFGPGTRLLVL.

The rearrangement uses TRBV7-8 and TRBJ2-1, with 7 bases identical to TRBD1. This CDR3 comprises 14 residues. The J segment lost 5 bases and the V segment lost 3 bases, leaving 4 bases of the junction unmatched. Germline V gene sequence: CDR1 SGHVS, CDR2 FQNEAQ. The CDR3 here is CASSLVTGNNEQFF. CDR3 in DNA: TGTGCCAGCAGCTTGGTGACAGGGAACAATGAGCAGTTCTTC.

V usage is TRBV15 and J usage is TRBJ2-7; maybe TRBD2 (6 bases). The V gene's germline CDR1 is LNHNV and CDR2 YYDKDF (reference sequence). There are 15 residues in the CDR3. V lost 0 bases to trimming and J lost 2 bases, with 11 bases between them. DNA of the CDR3: TGTGCCACCAGCAGAGATAGCGGAACAACCTACGAGCAGTACTTC. It translates to CATSRDSGTTYEQYF.

This clone was detected a few times. The chain joins TRBV11-2 to TRBJ1-4; 10 bases agree with TRBD1. CDR3 length: 17 residues. V dropped 1 base and J dropped 8; count of bases not matched to a gene: 10. CDR1 is SGHAT and CDR2 is FQNNGV in the germline V gene. DNA of the CDR3: TGTGCCAGCAGCTTAGGGATGACAGGGGGCGGCTGGGAAAAACTGTTTTTT. Its protein product is CASSLGMTGGGWEKLFF.

The V gene is TRBV9, the J gene TRBJ1-5, with a weak D call TRBD1 (6 bases). CDR3 length equals 15 residues. Germline CDR1 and CDR2: SGDLS and YYNGEE. Deletions cut 0 bases from V and 2 bases from J, with 9 bases between. This CDR3 is CASSVGQARNQPQHF. The DNA of the CDR3 is TGTGCCAGCAGCGTAGGACAGGCCCGCAATCAGCCCCAGCATTTT.

The rearrangement links TRBV2 to TRBJ1-5, with 8 bases that match TRBD1. CDR1 is SNHLY, CDR2 FYNNEI, per germline. J lost 1 base, V lost 4 bases, and 3 bases had no gene match. There are 15 residues in the CDR3. The CDR3 sequence is CASSGTGTSNQPQHF. CDR3 in DNA: TGTGCCAGCAGTGGGACAGGGACGAGCAATCAGCCCCAGCATTTT.

The genes are TRBV5-1 and TRBJ2-7; D is possibly TRBD2 (5 bases). CDR3 length: 15 residues. With 0 bases removed from V and 0 bases from J, the gap between germline ends came to 10 bases. Germline V gives CDR1 SGHRS, CDR2 YFSETQ. The CDR3 reads CASSLVGSPSYEQYF. In DNA, the CDR3 is TGCGCCAGCAGCTTGGTGGGGAGTCCCTCCTACGAGCAGTACTTC.

The chain links TRBV5-4 to TRBJ1-4, with D possibly TRBD1 on 6 matching bases. Germline CDR1 reads SGHNT; CDR2 reads YYREEE (reference sequence). V was pared by 4 bases and J by 4 bases, with 11 bases between. CDR3 size: 14 residues. CDR3 loop: CASSPDSRNEKLFF. CDR3 bases: TGTGCCAGCAGCCCGGACAGCCGTAATGAAAAACTGTTTTTT.

This chain links TRBV30 with TRBJ1-4; TRBD1 aligns across 10 bases. The V gene end was trimmed by 3 bases and the J gene end by 5 bases; junction bases not matched to a gene: 15. The germline V gene encodes CDR1 GTSNPN and CDR2 SVGIG (reference sequence). This CDR3 spans 18 amino acids. The CDR3 is CAWRAPGTGARGNEKLFF. CDR3 sequence (DNA): TGTGCCTGGAGAGCCCCCGGGACAGGGGCAAGGGGGAATGAAAAACTGTTTTTT. Full variable domain (rest looked up from reference TRBV30 and TRBJ1-4): SQTIHQWPATLVQPVGSPLSLECTVEGTSNPNLYWYRQAAGRGLQLLFYSVGIGQISSEVPQNLSASRPQDRQFILSSKKLLLSDSGFYLCAWRAPGTGARGNEKLFFGSGTQLSVL.

This clone was seen only a few times. The genes are TRBV19 and TRBJ2-1, with 13 bases matching TRBD2. V lost 4 bases and J lost 4; bases outside the gene matches: 13. Germline V gene sequence: CDR1 LNHDA, CDR2 SQIVND (reference sequence). The CDR3 length is 19 residues. The chain's CDR3 is CASSRPSGTSGIFYNEQFF. The DNA for the CDR3 is TGTGCCAGTAGTAGGCCCTCCGGGACTAGCGGGATATTTTACAATGAGCAGTTCTTC.

The chain is built from TRBV2 and TRBJ1-2; D unclear. The CDR3 totals 12 residues. V dropped 7 bases and J dropped 4 bases, with 10 bases sitting between them. Germline CDR1 SNHLY, CDR2 FYNNEI. The CDR3 spells CASKHRSYGYTF. As DNA, the CDR3 is TGTGCCAGCAAGCACAGAAGCTATGGCTACACCTTC.

The V and J genes are TRBV5-1 and TRBJ1-1; D is possibly TRBD1 (5 bases). V lost 4 bases to trimming and J lost 0 bases, with 10 bases between them. The CDR3 covers 14 residues. The germline V gene encodes CDR1 SGHRS and CDR2 YFSETQ. The DNA of the CDR3 is TGCGCCAGCAGCGCAGGGTCTATGAACACTGAAGCTTTCTTT. This encodes CASSAGSMNTEAFF.

The chain uses TRBV27 and TRBJ2-5; 7 nucleotides line up with TRBD2. V shed 3 bases and J 4 bases; nucleotides not matched to a gene: 5. Germline CDR1 reads MNHEY; CDR2 reads SMNVEV (reference sequence). This CDR3 comprises 14 residues. The CDR3 reads CASSLRGKGETQYF. The CDR3 DNA is TGTGCCAGCAGTTTGCGGGGGAAAGGAGAGACCCAGTACTTC.

The rearrangement links TRBV4-2 to TRBJ1-5; 7 bases map to TRBD1. Per germline, CDR1 LGHNA and CDR2 YNFKEQ. V gave up 2 bases and J gave up 6 bases; unmatched junction bases: 4. The length of the CDR3 is 14 residues. CDR3 nucleotides: TGTGCCAGCAGCCAAAGACAGGGCGCTCAGCCCCAGCATTTT. This encodes CASSQRQGAQPQHF.

The chain couples TRBV11-2 to TRBJ2-7; 9 nucleotides match TRBD1. This CDR3 spans 16 amino acids. J was trimmed by 0 bases and V by 5 bases; bases with no gene match: 8. Germline V CDR1 and CDR2: SGHAT, FQNNGV. The CDR3 nucleotides are TGTGCCAGCAGCCCAACGAAGGGACAGGGCTCCTACGAGCAGTACTTC. It is translated as CASSPTKGQGSYEQYF.

This chain uses TRBV10-2 with TRBJ1-1, with D hard to call. Germline V gene sequence: CDR1 WSHSY, CDR2 SAAADI. V was shortened by 0 bases and J by 5 bases, with 16 bases between the two germline ends. The CDR3 spans 16 residues. The CDR3: CASSESLSTGGTEAFF. CDR3 in DNA: TGCGCCAGCAGTGAGTCGCTATCTACCGGAGGGACTGAAGCTTTCTTT.

The chain links TRBV4-1 to TRBJ2-1; D is unclear. The CDR3 covers 16 residues. Germline loops: CDR1 MGHRA, CDR2 YSYEKL. Trimming shortened V by 1 base and J by 0 bases, and 10 bases separated the two germline ends. The CDR3 reads CASSQGVSSSYNEQFF. In DNA form, the CDR3 reads TGCGCCAGCAGCCAAGGTGTGTCGAGCTCCTACAATGAGCAGTTCTTC.

As DNA, the CDR3 is TGTGCCAGCAGCCAAGAGGTAAGACTAAACTACAATGAGCAGTTCTTC. Translating gives CASSQEVRLNYNEQFF. The chain combines TRBV4-2 with TRBJ2-1, with a tentative D call TRBD2 (5 bases). The V end was cut by 0 bases, the J end by 3 bases, with 12 bases between. The CDR3 runs 16 residues. Germline V lookup: CDR1 LGHNA, CDR2 YNFKEQ.

V is TRBV27 and J is TRBJ2-5; 12 bases are shared with TRBD2. The CDR3 has 18 amino acids. Trimming took 0 bases from V and 4 from J; bases not matched to a gene: 9. Germline CDR1 and CDR2: MNHEY and SMNVEV (reference sequence). CDR3 bases: TGTGCCAGCAGTTTATCGTGGGCTAGCGGGGGGGCCATAGAGACCCAGTACTTC. It encodes CASSLSWASGGAIETQYF.